The clone carrying this T cell receptor (beta chain) was recorded only once. In the source study's methods: Estimates of nucleated cell counts were drawn from the amplification of reference gene primers. Repertoires were generated with immunoSEQ multiplex PCR, while TCRdb's copy carries only in-frame clones and drops some. The DNA was the basis for D and trimming; V, J and clone size are from that table. The sample contains approximately 15,000 clones, about 85% of which appear only once. Germline loops: CDR1 MDHEN, CDR2 SYDVKM. Trimming removed 2 bases from V and 7 bases from J; junction bases left unmatched: 12. The CDR3 is made up of 17 amino acids. The record originates from a study of blood T cell repertoires in COVID-19. Study-level background: Nucleic acid was either cDNA or gDNA, and it came from T cells, B-cell-depleted T cells, or PBMCs.

This receptor was taken from a human donor in a cohort sampled during active COVID-19. Sequences were obtained from peripheral blood. V usage is TRBV28 and J usage is TRBJ2-1, with TRBD2 identical over 9 bases. CDR3 sequence: CASSLGTSFWGGNEQFF. CDR3 bases: TGTGCCAGCAGTTTAGGGACTAGCTTTTGGGGCGGTAATGAGCAGTTCTTC.